Below, 5 T cell receptor beta chains from the same sample are listed, as sequenced in a study of T cell clonality in common variable immunodeficiency. Study results and caveats: Reportedly, TCR beta sequences from common variable immunodeficiency showed fewer deletions and N-nucleotide insertions.

Antigens for these TCRs are unknown. Libraries were prepared by immunoSEQ multiplex PCR; TCRdb keeps only in-frame clonotypes and omits some of them. The table counts roughly 16,000 clones; over 4.5% lies in the top ten. Sequenced material: peripheral blood mononuclear cells. The receptors here all came from a human donor with common variable immunodeficiency.

As for this clone: With the read ending 3 residues before the CDR3 end, the germline J gene is used to fill in that end. V usage is TRBV19 and J usage is TRBJ1-6; a possible D gene is TRBD1 (6 bases). Germline lookup yields CDR1 LNHDA and CDR2 SQIVND (reference sequence). The CDR3 sequence is 16 residues long. Between the trimmed V and J ends, which lost 1 base and 6 bases, there was a span of 13 bases. CDR3 bases read: TGTGCCAGTAGTATAGCAGGGGCATTTCGTAATTCACCC. It codes for CASSIAGAFRNSP. In full, the CDR3 reads CASSIAGAFRNSPLHF.

The CDR3 protein is CSAPILEGHNEQFF. The sequenced CDR3 bases are TGCAGTGCTCCGATACTCGAGGGGCACAATGAG. The rearrangement joins TRBV20-1 to TRBJ2-1; D is tentatively TRBD1 or TRBD2 (5 bases each). Read coverage stops 3 residues before the CDR3 terminus; the germline J gene supplies the remainder. The ends were cut back, 5 bases at V and 5 bases at J, with 16 bases in the middle. This CDR3 contains 14 residues. Germline CDR1 reads DFQATT; CDR2 reads SNEGSKA (reference sequence).

In regard to this clone: Read sequence stops 3 residues before the CDR3 end, and the germline J gene provides the missing end. J is TRBJ2-1 and V is TRBV7-8, with D uncertain. The CDR3 is 15 residues long. The germline V gene encodes CDR1 SGHVS and CDR2 FQNEAQ. Trimming took off 5 bases at V and 0 bases at J, with 11 bases between the two ends. The CDR3 sequence: CASSPPTGSYNEQFF. CDR3 DNA (partial): TGTGCCAGCAGCCCGCCGACTGGCTCCTACAATGAG.

With respect to this clone: The read finishes 3 residues shy of the CDR3 end, and the germline J gene is used to complete it. V is TRBV29-1 and J is TRBJ1-2, with 7 positions matching TRBD1. The CDR3 loop spans 13 amino acids. CDR1 SQVTM and CDR2 ANQGSEA come from the germline V gene. The CDR3 reads CSVAGTEAFGYTF. The part of the CDR3 DNA that was read is TGCAGCGTTGCCGGGACAGAAGCTTTCGGC.

This clone is medium-sized by frequency. The read ends 3 residues before the CDR3 terminus; that terminus is restored from the germline J gene. The chain couples TRBV20-1 to TRBJ1-5, with D unresolved. The germline V gene has CDR1 DFQATT and CDR2 SNEGSKA (reference sequence). This CDR3 region has 15 residues. The CDR3 sequence is CSARDSLGKLEPQHF. Incomplete CDR3 DNA: TGCAGTGCTAGAGATTCACTGGGCAAGCTTGAACCC.